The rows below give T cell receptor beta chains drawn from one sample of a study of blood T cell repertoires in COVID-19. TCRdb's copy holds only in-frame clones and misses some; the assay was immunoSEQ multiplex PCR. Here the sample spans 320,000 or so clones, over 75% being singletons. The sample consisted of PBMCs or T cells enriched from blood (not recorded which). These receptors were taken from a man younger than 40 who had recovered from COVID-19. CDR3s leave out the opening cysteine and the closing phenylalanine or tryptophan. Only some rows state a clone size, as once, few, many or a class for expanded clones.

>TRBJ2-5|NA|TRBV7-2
ASSLGRVETQY
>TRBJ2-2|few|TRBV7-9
ASSSQGWTGELF
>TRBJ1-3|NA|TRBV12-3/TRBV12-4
ASKEGAGNTIY
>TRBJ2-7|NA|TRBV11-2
ASSLGPRAQEQY
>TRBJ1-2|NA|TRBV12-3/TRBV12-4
ASSSPGQYGYT
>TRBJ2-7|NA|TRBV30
AWETGGYEQY
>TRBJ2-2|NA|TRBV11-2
ASSPDTGELF
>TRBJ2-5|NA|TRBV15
ATSRGTGQETQY
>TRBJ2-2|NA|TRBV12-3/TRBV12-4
ASSFGSGELF
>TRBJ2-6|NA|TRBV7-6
ASSLSPGSGANVLT
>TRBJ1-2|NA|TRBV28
ASSLQGFDYGYT
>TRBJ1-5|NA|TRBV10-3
AISEAGVNQPQH
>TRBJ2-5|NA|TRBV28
ASGTGRKTQY
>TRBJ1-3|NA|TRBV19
ASSISGVAGNTIY
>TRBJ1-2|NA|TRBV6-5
ASSLYRGSNYGYT
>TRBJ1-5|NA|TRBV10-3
ATQGQPNQPQH
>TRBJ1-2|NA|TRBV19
ASSKTTNYGYT
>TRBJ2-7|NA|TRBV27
ASSLDRSLEQY
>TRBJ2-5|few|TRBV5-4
ASSFKGRETQY
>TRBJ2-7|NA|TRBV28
ASRPRGLYEQY
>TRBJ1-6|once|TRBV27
ASRLDRDYYNSPLH
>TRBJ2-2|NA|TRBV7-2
ASSLTSGVGGELF
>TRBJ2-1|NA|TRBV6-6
ASSQDSGYTAYNEQF
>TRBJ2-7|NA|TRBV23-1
ASSHPVGTGRSYEQY
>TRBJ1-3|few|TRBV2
ASSRPGQGVLRSGNTIY
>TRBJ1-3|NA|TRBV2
ASETAPGNTIY
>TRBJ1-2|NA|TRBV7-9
ASSSNRKNYGYT
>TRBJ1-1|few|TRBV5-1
ASSLEQGSEAF
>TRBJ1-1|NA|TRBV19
ASSHRTGGTKMNTEAF
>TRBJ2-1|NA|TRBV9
ASSPSGGAYNEQF
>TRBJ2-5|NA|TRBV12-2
ASRPRLAGLETQY
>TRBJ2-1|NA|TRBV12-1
ASSRPWDYGWDEQF
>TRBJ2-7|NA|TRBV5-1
ASSWAGTSTYEQY
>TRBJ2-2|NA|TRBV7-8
ASSFDRGSSNTGELF
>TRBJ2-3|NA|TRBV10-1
ASSTLAGSGDTQY
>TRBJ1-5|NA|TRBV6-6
ASSPRNRGSNQPQH
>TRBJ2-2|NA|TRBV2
ASTRQGSNTGELF
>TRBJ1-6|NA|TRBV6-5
ASSSFVSPLH
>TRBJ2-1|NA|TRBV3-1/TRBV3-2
ASSQPYRRGNSYNEQF
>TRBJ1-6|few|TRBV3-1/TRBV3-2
ASSPRTGKISSPLH
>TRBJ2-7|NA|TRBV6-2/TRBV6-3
ASSYPTHRTGAYEQY
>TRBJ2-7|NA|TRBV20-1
SASRTATYEQY
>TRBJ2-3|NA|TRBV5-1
ASSLGQGASGTDTQY
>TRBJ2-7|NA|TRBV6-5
ASSYPNNYEQY
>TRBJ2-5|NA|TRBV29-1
SVREETQY
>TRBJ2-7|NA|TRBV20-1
SASAVGQGVREQY
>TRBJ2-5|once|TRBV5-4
ASSFNSGGRETQY
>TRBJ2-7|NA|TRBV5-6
ASSGIAGATPYEQY
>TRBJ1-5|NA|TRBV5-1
ASSLDPVSQPQH